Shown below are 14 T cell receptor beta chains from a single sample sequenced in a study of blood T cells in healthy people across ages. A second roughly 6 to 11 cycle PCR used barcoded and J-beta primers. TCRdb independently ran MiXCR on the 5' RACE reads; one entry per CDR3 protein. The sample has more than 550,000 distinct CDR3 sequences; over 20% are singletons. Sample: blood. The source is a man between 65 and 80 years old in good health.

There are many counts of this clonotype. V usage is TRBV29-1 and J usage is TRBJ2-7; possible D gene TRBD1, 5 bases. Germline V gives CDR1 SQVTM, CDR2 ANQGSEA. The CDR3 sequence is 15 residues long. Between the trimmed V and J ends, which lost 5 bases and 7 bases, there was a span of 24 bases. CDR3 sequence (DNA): TGCAGCGTTTCCAACCCTCGGAAATCAGGGTTAGAGCAGTACTTC. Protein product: CSVSNPRKSGLEQYF.

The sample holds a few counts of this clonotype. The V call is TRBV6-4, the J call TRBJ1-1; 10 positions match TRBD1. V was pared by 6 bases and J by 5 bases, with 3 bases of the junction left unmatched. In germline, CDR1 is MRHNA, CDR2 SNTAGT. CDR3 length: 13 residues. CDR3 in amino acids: CASRGDRGTEAFF. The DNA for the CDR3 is TGTGCCAGCAGAGGGGACAGGGGAACTGAAGCTTTCTTT.

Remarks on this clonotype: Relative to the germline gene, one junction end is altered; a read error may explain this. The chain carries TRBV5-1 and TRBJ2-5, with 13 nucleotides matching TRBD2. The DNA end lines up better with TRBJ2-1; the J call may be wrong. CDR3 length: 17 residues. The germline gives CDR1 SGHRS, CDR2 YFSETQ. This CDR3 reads CAGSSGRLAGGIDEQFF. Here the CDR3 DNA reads TGCGCCGGCAGCTCAGGGCGACTAGCGGGGGGAATAGATGAGCAGTTCTTC.

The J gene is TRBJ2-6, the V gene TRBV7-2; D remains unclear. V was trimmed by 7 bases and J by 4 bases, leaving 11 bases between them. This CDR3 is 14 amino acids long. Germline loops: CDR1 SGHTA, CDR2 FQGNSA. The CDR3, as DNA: TGTGCCAGCAACTTTTCCCCCGGGGCCAACGTCCTGACTTTC. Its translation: CASNFSPGANVLTF. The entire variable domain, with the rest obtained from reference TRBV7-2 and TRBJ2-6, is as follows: GAGVSQSPSNKVTEKGKDVELRCDPISGHTALYWYRQSLGQGLEFLIYFQGNSAPDKSGLPSDRFSAERTGGSVSTLTIQRTQQEDSAVYLCASNFSPGANVLTFGAGSRLTVL.

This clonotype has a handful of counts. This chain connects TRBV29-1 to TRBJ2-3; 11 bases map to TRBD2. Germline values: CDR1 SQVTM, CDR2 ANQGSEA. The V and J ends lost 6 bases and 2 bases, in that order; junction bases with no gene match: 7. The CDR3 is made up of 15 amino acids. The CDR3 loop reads CSVGLAVSPTDTQYF. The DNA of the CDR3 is TGCAGCGTGGGACTAGCGGTATCCCCCACAGATACGCAGTATTTT.

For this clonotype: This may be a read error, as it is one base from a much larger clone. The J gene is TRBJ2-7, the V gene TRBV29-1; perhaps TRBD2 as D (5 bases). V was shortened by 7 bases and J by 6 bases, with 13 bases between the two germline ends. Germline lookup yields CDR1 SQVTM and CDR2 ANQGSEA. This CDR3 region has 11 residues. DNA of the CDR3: TGCAGCGCTGGAGGATTGACCGAGCAGTACTTC. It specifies CSAGGLTEQYF.

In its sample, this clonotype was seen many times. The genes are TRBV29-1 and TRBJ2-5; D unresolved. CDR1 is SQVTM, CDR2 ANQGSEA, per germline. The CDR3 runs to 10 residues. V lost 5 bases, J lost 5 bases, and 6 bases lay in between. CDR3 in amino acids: CSVSGETQYF. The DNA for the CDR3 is TGCAGCGTTTCCGGGGAGACCCAGTACTTC.

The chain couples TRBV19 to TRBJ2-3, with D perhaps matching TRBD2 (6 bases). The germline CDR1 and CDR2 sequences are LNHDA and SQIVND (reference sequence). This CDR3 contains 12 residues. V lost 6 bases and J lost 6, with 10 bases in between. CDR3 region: CASRLSGDTQYF. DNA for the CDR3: TGTGCCAGTAGGCTTAGCGGCGATACGCAGTATTTT. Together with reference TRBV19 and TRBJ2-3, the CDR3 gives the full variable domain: DGGITQSPKYLFRKEGQNVTLSCEQNLNHDAMYWYRQDPGQGLRLIYYSQIVNDFQKGDIAEGYSVSREKKESFPLTVTSAQKNPTAFYLCASRLSGDTQYFGPGTRLTVL.

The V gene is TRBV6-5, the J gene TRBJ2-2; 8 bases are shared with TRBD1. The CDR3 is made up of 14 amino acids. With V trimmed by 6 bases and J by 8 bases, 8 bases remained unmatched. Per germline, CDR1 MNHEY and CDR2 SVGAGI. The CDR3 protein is CASRTDRASGELFF. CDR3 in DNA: TGTGCCAGCAGGACGGACAGGGCCTCAGGGGAGCTGTTTTTT.

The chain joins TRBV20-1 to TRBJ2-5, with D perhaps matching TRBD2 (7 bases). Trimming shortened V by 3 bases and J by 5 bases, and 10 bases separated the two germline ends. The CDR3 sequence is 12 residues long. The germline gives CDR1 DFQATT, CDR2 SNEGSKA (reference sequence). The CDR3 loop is CSASEGGETQYF. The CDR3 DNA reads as TGCAGTGCTAGCGAGGGGGGGGAGACCCAGTACTTC.

The CDR3, as DNA: TGCAGTGCTAGGTACGGAGCCCCTGGGGCCAACGTCCTGACTTTC. Protein: CSARYGAPGANVLTF. V is TRBV20-1 and J is TRBJ2-6, with D hard to call. The V gene's germline CDR1 is DFQATT and CDR2 SNEGSKA (reference sequence). The CDR3 covers 15 residues. Deletions cut 3 bases from V and 2 bases from J, with 11 bases between.

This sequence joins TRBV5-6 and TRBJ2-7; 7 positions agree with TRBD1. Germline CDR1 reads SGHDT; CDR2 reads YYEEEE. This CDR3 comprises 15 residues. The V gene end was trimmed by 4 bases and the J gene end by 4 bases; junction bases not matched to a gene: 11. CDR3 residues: CASSPVGQVKYEQYF. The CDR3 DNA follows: TGTGCCAGCAGCCCAGTAGGACAGGTGAAGTACGAGCAGTACTTC.

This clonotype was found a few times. CDR3 DNA: TGTGCCAGCTCACCGCAGGCAGCTAGCACAGATACGCAGTATTTT. Translation gives CASSPQAASTDTQYF. The rearrangement joins TRBV18 to TRBJ2-3; D is undetermined. CDR1 and CDR2 from the germline V gene are KGHSH and LQKENI. V lost 3 bases and J 0 bases, leaving 10 bases between the germline ends. CDR3 length: 15 residues. The whole variable domain, remainder taken from reference TRBV18 and TRBJ2-3, is NAGVMQNPRHLVRRRGQEARLRCSPMKGHSHVYWYRQLPEEGLKFMVYLQKENIIDESGMPKERFSAEFPKEGPSILRIQQVVRGDSAAYFCASSPQAASTDTQYFGPGTRLTVL.

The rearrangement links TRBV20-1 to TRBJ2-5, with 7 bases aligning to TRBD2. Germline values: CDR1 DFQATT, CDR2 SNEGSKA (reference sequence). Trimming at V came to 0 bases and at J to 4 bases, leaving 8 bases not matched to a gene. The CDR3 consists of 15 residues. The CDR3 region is CSARDWAGATETQYF. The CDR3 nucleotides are TGCAGTGCTAGAGATTGGGCGGGAGCAACAGAGACCCAGTACTTC.